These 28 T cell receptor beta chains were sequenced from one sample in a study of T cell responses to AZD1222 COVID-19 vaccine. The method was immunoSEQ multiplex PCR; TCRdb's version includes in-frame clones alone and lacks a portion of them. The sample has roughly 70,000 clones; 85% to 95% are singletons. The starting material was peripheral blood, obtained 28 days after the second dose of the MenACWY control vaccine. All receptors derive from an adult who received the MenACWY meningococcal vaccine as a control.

This CDR3 reads CASSYIQGKELFF. The CDR3 DNA reads as TGTGCCAGCTCATATATACAGGGAAAGGAGCTGTTTTTT. The V and J genes are TRBV7-8 and TRBJ2-2, with a weak D call TRBD1 (6 bases). CDR1 and CDR2 from the germline V gene are SGHVS and FQNEAQ. This CDR3 has 13 residues. V dropped 8 bases and J dropped 10 bases, with 17 bases sitting between them.

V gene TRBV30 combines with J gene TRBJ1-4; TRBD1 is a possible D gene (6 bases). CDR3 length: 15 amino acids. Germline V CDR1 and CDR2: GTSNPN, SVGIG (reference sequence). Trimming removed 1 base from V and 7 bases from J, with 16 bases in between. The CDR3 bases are TGTGCCTGGAGTGACTACAGGGTGGTGGGTGAAAAACTGTTTTTT. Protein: CAWSDYRVVGEKLFF.

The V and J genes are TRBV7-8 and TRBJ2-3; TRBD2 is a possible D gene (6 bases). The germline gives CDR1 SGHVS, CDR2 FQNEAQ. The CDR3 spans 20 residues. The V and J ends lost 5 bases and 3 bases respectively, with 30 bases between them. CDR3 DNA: TGTGCCAGCAGCATCTCCCCCGGGACTCACCTTGTTGCCGGGACAGATACGCAGTATTTT. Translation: CASSISPGTHLVAGTDTQYF. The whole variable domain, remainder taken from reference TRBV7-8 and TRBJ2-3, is GAGVSQSPRYKVAKRGQDVALRCDPISGHVSLFWYQQALGQGPEFLTYFQNEAQLDKSGLPSDRFFAERPEGSVSTLKIQRTQQEDSAVYLCASSISPGTHLVAGTDTQYFGPGTRLTVL.

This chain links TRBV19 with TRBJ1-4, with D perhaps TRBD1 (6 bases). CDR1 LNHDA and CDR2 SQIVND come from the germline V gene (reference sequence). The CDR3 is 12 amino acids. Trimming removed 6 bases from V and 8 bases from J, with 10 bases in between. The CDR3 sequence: CASRDRGEKLFF. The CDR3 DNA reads TGTGCCAGTAGGGATAGGGGGGAAAAACTGTTTTTT.

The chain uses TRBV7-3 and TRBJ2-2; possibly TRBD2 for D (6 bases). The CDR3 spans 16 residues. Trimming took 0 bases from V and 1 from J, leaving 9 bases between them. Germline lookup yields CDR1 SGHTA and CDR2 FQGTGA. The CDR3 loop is CASSLTGGMNTGELFF. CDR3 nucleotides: TGTGCCAGCAGCTTAACCGGCGGGATGAACACCGGGGAGCTGTTTTTT.

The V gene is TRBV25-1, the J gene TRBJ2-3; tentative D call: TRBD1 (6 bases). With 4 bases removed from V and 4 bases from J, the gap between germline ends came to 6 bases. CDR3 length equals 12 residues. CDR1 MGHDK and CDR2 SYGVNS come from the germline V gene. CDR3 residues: CASSAGADTQYF. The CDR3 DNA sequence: TGTGCCAGCAGTGCAGGGGCAGATACGCAGTATTTT.

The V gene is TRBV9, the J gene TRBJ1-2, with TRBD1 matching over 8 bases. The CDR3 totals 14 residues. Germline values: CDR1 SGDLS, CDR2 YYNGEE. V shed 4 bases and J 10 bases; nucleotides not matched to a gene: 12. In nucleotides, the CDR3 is TGTGCCAGCAGCAACACCGGACAGGGCAGGGACTACACCTTC. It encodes CASSNTGQGRDYTF.

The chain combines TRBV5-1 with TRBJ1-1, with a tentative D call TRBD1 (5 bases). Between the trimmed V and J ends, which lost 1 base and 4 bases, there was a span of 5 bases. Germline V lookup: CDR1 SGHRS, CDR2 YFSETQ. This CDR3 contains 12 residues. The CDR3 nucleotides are TGCGCCAGCAGCTTGCAGGGCACTGAAGCTTTCTTT. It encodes CASSLQGTEAFF.

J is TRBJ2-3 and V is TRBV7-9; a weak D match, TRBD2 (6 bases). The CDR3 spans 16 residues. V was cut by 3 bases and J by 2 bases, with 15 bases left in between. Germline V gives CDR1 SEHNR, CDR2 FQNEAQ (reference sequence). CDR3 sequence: CASSLVGREITDTQYF. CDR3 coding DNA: TGTGCCAGCAGCTTGGTTGGCCGGGAGATCACAGATACGCAGTATTTT.

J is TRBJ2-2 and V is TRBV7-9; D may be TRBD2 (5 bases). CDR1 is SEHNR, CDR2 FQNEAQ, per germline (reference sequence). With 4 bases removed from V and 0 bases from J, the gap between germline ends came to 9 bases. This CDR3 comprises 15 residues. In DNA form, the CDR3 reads TGTGCCAGCAGCTCAACGGGAACGAACACCGGGGAGCTGTTTTTT. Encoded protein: CASSSTGTNTGELFF.

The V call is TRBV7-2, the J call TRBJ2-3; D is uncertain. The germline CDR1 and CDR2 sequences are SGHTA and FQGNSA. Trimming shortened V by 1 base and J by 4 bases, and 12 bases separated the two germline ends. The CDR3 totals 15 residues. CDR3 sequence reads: CASSLVAGGADTQYF. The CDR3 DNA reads TGTGCCAGCAGCTTAGTTGCAGGTGGAGCAGATACGCAGTATTTT.

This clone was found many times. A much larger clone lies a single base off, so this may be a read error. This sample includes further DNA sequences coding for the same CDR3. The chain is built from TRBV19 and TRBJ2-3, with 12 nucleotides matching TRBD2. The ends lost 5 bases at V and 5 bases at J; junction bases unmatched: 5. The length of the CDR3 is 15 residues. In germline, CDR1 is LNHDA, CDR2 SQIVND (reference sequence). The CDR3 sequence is CASSLTSGSLDTQYF. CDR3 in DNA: TGTGCCAGTAGTCTGACTAGCGGGAGTCTAGATACGCAGTATTTT.

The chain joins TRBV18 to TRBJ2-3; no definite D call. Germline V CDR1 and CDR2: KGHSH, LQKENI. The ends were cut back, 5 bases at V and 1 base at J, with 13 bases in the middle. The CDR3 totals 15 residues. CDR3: CASSEYGPGTDTQYF. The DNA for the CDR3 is TGTGCCAGCTCAGAGTACGGGCCCGGCACAGATACGCAGTATTTT.

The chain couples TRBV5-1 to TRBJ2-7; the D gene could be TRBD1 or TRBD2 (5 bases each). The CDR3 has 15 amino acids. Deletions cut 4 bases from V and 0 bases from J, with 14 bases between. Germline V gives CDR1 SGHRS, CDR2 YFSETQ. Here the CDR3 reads CASSRGLGDSYEQYF. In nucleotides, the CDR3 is TGCGCCAGCAGCCGGGGCCTAGGGGACTCCTACGAGCAGTACTTC.

Here the CDR3 DNA reads TGCGCCAGCAGCTTGGTGGGGGCGCGTGGGGAGCTGTTTTTT. Protein sequence: CASSLVGARGELFF. The chain links TRBV5-1 to TRBJ2-2; perhaps TRBD1 as D (6 bases). Trimming took 0 bases from V and 8 from J, leaving 11 bases between them. CDR1 and CDR2 from the germline V gene are SGHRS and YFSETQ. CDR3 length: 14 residues.

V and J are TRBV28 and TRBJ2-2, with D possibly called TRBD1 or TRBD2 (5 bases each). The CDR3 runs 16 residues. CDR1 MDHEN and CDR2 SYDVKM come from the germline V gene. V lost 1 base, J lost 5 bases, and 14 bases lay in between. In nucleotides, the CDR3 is TGTGCCAGCAGTTTATACGGGACCGGGATTACCGGGGAGCTGTTTTTT. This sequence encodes CASSLYGTGITGELFF.

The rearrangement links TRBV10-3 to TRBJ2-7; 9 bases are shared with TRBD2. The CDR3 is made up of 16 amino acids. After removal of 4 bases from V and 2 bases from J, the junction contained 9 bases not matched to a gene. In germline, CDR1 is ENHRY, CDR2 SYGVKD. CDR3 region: CAISGEAGGPPYEQYF. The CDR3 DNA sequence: TGTGCCATCAGTGGTGAGGCGGGAGGGCCCCCCTACGAGCAGTACTTC.

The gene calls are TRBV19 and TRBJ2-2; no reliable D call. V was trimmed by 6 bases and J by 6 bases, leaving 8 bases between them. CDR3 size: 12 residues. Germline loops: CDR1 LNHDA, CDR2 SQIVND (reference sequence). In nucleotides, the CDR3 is TGTGCCAGTAGAAATATGGCCGGGGAGCTGTTTTTT. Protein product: CASRNMAGELFF.

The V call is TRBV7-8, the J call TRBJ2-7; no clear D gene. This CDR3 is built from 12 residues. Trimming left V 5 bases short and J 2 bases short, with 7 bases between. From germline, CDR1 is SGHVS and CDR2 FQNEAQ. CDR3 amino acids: CASSIRTYEQYF. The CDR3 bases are TGTGCCAGCAGCATCAGAACCTACGAGCAGTACTTC.

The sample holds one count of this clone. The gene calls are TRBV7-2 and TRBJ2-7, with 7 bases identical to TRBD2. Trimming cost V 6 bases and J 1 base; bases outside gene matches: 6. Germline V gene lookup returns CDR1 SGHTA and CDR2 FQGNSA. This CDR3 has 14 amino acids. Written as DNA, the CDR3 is TGTGCCAGCAGGCCGGGACTACCATCCTACGAGCAGTACTTC. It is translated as CASRPGLPSYEQYF.

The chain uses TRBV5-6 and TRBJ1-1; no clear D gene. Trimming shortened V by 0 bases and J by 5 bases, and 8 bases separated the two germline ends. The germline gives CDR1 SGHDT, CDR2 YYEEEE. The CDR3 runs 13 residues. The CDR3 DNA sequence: TGTGCCAGCAGCTTGGGCAGCGGGACTGAAGCTTTCTTT. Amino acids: CASSLGSGTEAFF.

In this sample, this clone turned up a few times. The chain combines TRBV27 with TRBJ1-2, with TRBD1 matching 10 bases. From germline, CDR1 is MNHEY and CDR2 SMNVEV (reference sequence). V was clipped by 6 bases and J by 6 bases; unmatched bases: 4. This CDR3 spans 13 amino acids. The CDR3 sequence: CASRPGTGDGYTF. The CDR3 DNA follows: TGTGCCAGCAGGCCTGGGACAGGGGATGGCTACACCTTC.

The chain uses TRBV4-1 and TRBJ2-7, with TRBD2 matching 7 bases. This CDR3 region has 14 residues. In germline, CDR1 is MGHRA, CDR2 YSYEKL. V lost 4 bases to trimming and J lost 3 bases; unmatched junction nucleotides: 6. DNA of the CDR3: TGCGCCAGCAGCCCCCCCGGGGAGGGCTACGAGCAGTACTTC. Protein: CASSPPGEGYEQYF.

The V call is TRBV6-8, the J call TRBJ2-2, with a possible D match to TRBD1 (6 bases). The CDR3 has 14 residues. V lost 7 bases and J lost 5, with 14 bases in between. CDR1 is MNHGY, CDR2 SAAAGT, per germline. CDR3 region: CASTYRVRTGELFF. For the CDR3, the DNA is TGTGCCAGCACATACAGGGTGAGAACCGGGGAGCTGTTTTTT.

CDR3 DNA sequence: TGTGCCACCAGCAGAGTGGGGGGTGCCTACGAGCAGTACTTC. Its protein product is CATSRVGGAYEQYF. The chain employs TRBV15 and TRBJ2-7, with D tentatively TRBD2 (6 bases). V lost 1 base and J 2 bases, leaving 9 bases between the germline ends. Germline CDR1 and CDR2: LNHNV and YYDKDF (reference sequence). The CDR3 spans 14 residues.

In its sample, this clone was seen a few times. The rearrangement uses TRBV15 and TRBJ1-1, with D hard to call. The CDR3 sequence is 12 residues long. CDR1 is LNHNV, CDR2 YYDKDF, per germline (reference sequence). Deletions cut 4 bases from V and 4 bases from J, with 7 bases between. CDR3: CATSKQSTEAFF. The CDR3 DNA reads TGTGCCACCAGCAAACAGAGCACTGAAGCTTTCTTT.

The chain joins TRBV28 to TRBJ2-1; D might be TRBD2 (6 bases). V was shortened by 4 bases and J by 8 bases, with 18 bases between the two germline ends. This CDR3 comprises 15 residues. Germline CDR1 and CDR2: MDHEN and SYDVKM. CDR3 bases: TGTGCCAGCAGTTGGTTGGGGGGAGAGCGAGATGAGCAGTTCTTC. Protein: CASSWLGGERDEQFF.

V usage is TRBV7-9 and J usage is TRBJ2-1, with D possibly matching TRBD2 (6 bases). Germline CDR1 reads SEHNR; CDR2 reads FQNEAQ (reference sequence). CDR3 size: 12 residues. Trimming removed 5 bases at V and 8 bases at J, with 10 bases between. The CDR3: CASSPLADEQFF. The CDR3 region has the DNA TGTGCCAGCAGCCCGTTAGCGGATGAGCAGTTCTTC.